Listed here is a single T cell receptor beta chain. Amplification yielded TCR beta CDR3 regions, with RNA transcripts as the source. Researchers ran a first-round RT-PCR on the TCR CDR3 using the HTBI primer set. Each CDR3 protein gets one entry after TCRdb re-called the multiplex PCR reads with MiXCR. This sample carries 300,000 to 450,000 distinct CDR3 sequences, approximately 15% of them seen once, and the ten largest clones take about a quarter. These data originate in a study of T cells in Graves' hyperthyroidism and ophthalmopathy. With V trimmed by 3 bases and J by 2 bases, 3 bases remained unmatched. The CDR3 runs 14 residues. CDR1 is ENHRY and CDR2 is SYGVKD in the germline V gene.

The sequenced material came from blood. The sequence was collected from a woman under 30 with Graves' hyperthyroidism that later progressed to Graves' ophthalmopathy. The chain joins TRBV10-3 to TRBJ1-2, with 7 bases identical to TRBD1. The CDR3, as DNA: TGTGCCATCAGTGATTCAGGGGGGAACTATGGCTACACCTTC. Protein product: CAISDSGGNYGYTF.